This T cell receptor (beta chain) was captured by sequencing in a study of cytomegalovirus exposure and HLA in healthy donors. Study-level results: As was reported, the classifier diagnosed cytomegalovirus status with high specificity and sensitivity. Cytomegalovirus-associated TCR beta chains were listed, numbering approximately 150.

Germline CDR1 is LNHNV and CDR2 is YYDKDF (reference sequence). The V gene end was trimmed by 5 bases and the J gene end by 7 bases; junction bases not matched to a gene: 12. There are 15 residues in the CDR3. The donors were part of the validation cohort, which consisted of roughly 110 subjects and was separate from the first cohort of about 720 subjects. Of note for this clone: Its target is not known.

Assay used: immunoSEQ multiplex PCR; TCRdb lists only in-frame clones, some missing. The sample records about 98,000 clones, 87% being singletons. The chain carries TRBV15 and TRBJ2-7; 9 bases map to TRBD2. Material for sequencing was PBMCs. This TCR was sampled from a man younger than 35 in good health and CMV-seropositive. The CDR3 nucleotides read TGTGCCACCAGCGCCCCGGGCGGGGGGGCGTGGGAGCAGTACTTC. Its translation: CATSAPGGGAWEQYF.